The entry below gives a single TCR beta chain sequence along with its context. Its target is unknown. This sample is drawn from a study of T cell responses to AZD1222 COVID-19 vaccine. The study, taken as a whole, reports: Repertoires were obtained solely post-peak T cell response.

Germline V gene lookup returns CDR1 SGHTA and CDR2 FQGNSA. The CDR3 length is 14 residues. With 5 bases clipped from V and 8 bases from J, the junction kept 8 bases outside the gene matches. The assay was immunoSEQ multiplex PCR, and TCRdb's table has in-frame clones only and misses some. The repertoire holds tens of thousands of clones, with 80% to 90% as singletons. This chain links TRBV7-2 with TRBJ1-2; the match to TRBD1 covers 10 bases. This TCR derives from an adult in good health. Material: peripheral blood, obtained on day 0 of AZD1222 vaccination. The CDR3 DNA reads TGTGCCAGCAGCATCCGACAGGGGGCGGGCGGCTACACCTTC. Amino acid sequence: CASSIRQGAGGYTF.